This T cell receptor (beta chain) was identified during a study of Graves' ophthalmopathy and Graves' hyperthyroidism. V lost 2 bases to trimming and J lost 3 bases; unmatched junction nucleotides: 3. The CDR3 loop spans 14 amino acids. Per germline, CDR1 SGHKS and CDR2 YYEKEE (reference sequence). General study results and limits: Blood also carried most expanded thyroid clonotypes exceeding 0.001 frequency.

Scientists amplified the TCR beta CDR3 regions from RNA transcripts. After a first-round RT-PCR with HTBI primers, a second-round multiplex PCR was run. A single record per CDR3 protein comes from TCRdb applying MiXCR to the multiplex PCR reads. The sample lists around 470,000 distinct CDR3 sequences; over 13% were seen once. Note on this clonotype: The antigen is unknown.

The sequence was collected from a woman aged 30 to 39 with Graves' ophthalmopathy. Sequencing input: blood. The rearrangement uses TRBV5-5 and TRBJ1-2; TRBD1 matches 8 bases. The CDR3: CASSFGQGDYGYTF. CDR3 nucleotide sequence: TGTGCCAGCAGCTTTGGACAGGGTGACTATGGCTACACCTTC.